The 28 T cell receptor beta chains reported below all come from one sample, sequenced in a study of T-cell reconstitution after alpha-beta-depleted transplantation in children. TCRbeta library preparation incorporated unique molecular identifiers. TCRdb redid the calling of the PCR reads with MiXCR, one entry per CDR3 protein. The top ten hold over 2% of the sample, which has 200,000 to 250,000 distinct CDR3 sequences, more than 10% seen once. Source: PBMCs from the stem cell graft donor, taken from the stem cell graft. The receptors derive from a human donor who donated a stem cell graft to a child with acute lymphoblastic leukemia.

This clonotype was counted many times. The rearrangement links TRBV5-4 to TRBJ2-5; 9 nucleotides align to TRBD1. The CDR3 has 14 residues. Germline CDR1 and CDR2: SGHNT and YYREEE (reference sequence). V shed 2 bases and J 5 bases; nucleotides not matched to a gene: 4. The CDR3 here is CASSLQGARETQYF. CDR3 nucleotides: TGTGCCAGCAGCTTACAGGGGGCTCGGGAGACCCAGTACTTC. The whole variable domain, remainder taken from reference TRBV5-4 and TRBJ2-5, is ETGVTQSPTHLIKTRGQQVTLRCSSQSGHNTVSWYQQALGQGPQFIFQYYREEENGRGNFPPRFSGLQFPNYSSELNVNALELDDSALYLCASSLQGARETQYFGPGTRLLVL.

This clonotype was observed at least ten times. The V and J genes are TRBV6-2 or TRBV6-3 and TRBJ1-1; D is undetermined. V was shortened by 10 bases and J by 0 bases, with 18 bases between the two germline ends. The CDR3 consists of 15 residues. CDR1 and CDR2 from the germline V gene are MNHEY and SVGEGT. The CDR3 protein is CATVAAWLLNTEAFF. CDR3 DNA sequence: TGTGCCACCGTAGCTGCGTGGCTATTGAACACTGAAGCTTTCTTT.

This clonotype was recorded many times. This sequence joins TRBV5-1 and TRBJ2-7; 10 bases map to TRBD1. The CDR3 runs to 14 residues. V shed 3 bases, J shed 6 bases, and the junction held 6 bases outside the gene matches. Germline CDR1 SGHRS, CDR2 YFSETQ. This chain's CDR3 is CASSSRDRGTEQYF. The CDR3 DNA reads as TGCGCCAGCAGCTCCCGGGACAGGGGTACCGAGCAGTACTTC.

This clonotype was seen ten or more times. CDR3 coding DNA: TGTGCCAGCAGCGTAGACAGGTACCGCACAGATACGCAGTATTTT. Amino acid sequence: CASSVDRYRTDTQYF. The chain carries TRBV9 and TRBJ2-3, with D possibly matching TRBD1 (5 bases). The ends were cut back, 0 bases at V and 1 base at J, with 9 bases in the middle. This CDR3 contains 15 residues. The germline V gene has CDR1 SGDLS and CDR2 YYNGEE.

The CDR3 DNA sequence: TGTGCCAGCAGCTTGGGACAGGGCCTGGACAATGAGCAGTTCTTC. This sequence encodes CASSLGQGLDNEQFF. This chain links TRBV7-3 with TRBJ2-1; 9 positions match TRBD1. Trimming took 3 bases from V and 5 from J; bases not matched to a gene: 5. Per germline, CDR1 SGHTA and CDR2 FQGTGA. There are 15 residues in the CDR3.

This clonotype was recorded at least ten times. The V call is TRBV20-1, the J call TRBJ1-1, with D unresolved. Germline V CDR1 and CDR2: DFQATT, SNEGSKA (reference sequence). The ends were cut back, 0 bases at V and 3 bases at J, with 8 bases in the middle. This CDR3 has 13 amino acids. The CDR3 bases are TGCAGTGCTAGAGACAAGCCTTACACTGAAGCTTTCTTT. Residues: CSARDKPYTEAFF.

This clonotype was found many times. The chain combines TRBV7-2 with TRBJ1-5, with D perhaps matching TRBD1 (5 bases). Germline V gene data show CDR1 as SGHTA and CDR2 as FQGNSA. There are 15 residues in the CDR3. V lost 5 bases and J lost 7, with 18 bases in between. CDR3 region: CASSPPWGFNQPQHF. The CDR3 DNA reads TGTGCCAGCAGCCCCCCATGGGGGTTCAACCAGCCCCAGCATTTT.

This clonotype was counted ten times or more. The chain links TRBV24-1 to TRBJ2-3; D gene unclear. Per germline, CDR1 KGHDR and CDR2 SFDVKD. The CDR3 length is 14 residues. V was shortened by 3 bases and J by 1 base, with 7 bases between the two germline ends. CDR3 in amino acids: CATSDALGTDTQYF. CDR3 nucleotide sequence: TGTGCCACCAGTGATGCCCTCGGCACAGATACGCAGTATTTT.

This clonotype was picked up many times. The chain joins TRBV29-1 to TRBJ1-2; D is perhaps TRBD1 (5 bases). Trimming took 6 bases from V and 6 from J, leaving 17 bases between them. CDR3 size: 13 residues. CDR1 is SQVTM and CDR2 is ANQGSEA in the germline V gene. CDR3 amino acids: CSVAPDNRNGYTF. The CDR3 bases are TGCAGCGTCGCCCCGGACAATCGCAATGGCTACACCTTC.

V usage is TRBV29-1 and J usage is TRBJ2-2; D may be TRBD1 (6 bases). Germline-derived CDR1 and CDR2 are SQVTM and ANQGSEA. With 0 bases removed from V and 2 bases from J, the gap between germline ends came to 13 bases. The CDR3 has 16 amino acids. The CDR3 DNA sequence: TGCAGCGTTGAAGATTTAGAACAGGGAAACACCGGGGAGCTGTTTTTT. This translates into CSVEDLEQGNTGELFF.

This clonotype was detected ten times or more. The gene calls are TRBV20-1 and TRBJ2-5, with D tentatively TRBD2 (5 bases). Germline loops: CDR1 DFQATT, CDR2 SNEGSKA (reference sequence). The CDR3 runs 13 residues. Trimming took 0 bases from V and 5 from J, leaving 10 bases between them. The CDR3 region is CSARDAGWETQYF. The CDR3 DNA is TGCAGTGCTAGAGATGCGGGTTGGGAGACCCAGTACTTC.

This clonotype was seen repeatedly, ten times or more. The gene calls are TRBV10-3 and TRBJ2-7; 7 positions agree with TRBD1. The CDR3 is 15 amino acids. Germline V gene sequence: CDR1 ENHRY, CDR2 SYGVKD. J was trimmed by 3 bases and V by 5 bases; bases with no gene match: 10. CDR3 DNA sequence: TGTGCCATCAGTCTGACAGGGAACCTCAACTACGAGCAGTACTTC. Protein: CAISLTGNLNYEQYF.

This chain links TRBV29-1 with TRBJ1-2; 7 nucleotides match TRBD1. CDR1 SQVTM and CDR2 ANQGSEA come from the germline V gene. The CDR3 has 13 residues. The V gene end was trimmed by 4 bases and the J gene end by 2 bases; junction bases not matched to a gene: 4. CDR3 in amino acids: CSVGQGGNYGYTF. CDR3 coding DNA: TGCAGCGTTGGGCAGGGGGGAAACTATGGCTACACCTTC. The full variable domain, its missing parts supplied by reference TRBV29-1 and TRBJ1-2, is SAVISQKPSRDICQRGTSLTIQCQVDSQVTMMFWYRQQPGQSLTLIATANQGSEATYESGFVIDKFPISRPNLTFSTLTVSNMSPEDSSIYLCSVGQGGNYGYTFGSGTRLTVV.

This clonotype was counted at least ten times. The V and J genes are TRBV12-3 or TRBV12-4 and TRBJ2-2, with D uncertain. V was clipped by 5 bases and J by 7 bases, with 17 bases between them. The CDR3 extends over 15 amino acids. The CDR3: CASSHTKTRLGELFF. In nucleotides, the CDR3 is TGTGCCAGCAGTCATACGAAAACTCGGCTCGGGGAGCTGTTTTTT.

This clonotype was counted many times. The chain is built from TRBV27 and TRBJ2-7, with D possibly matching TRBD1 (6 bases). This CDR3 comprises 14 residues. Trimming shortened V by 6 bases and J by 6 bases, and 18 bases separated the two germline ends. In germline, CDR1 is MNHEY, CDR2 SMNVEV (reference sequence). The DNA of the CDR3 is TGTGCCAGCAGCCTAATCAGGGGACCCTCCGAGCAGTACTTC. Translation gives CASSLIRGPSEQYF.

This clonotype was detected many times. The genes are TRBV10-3 and TRBJ2-3; the D gene is possibly TRBD2 (5 bases). This CDR3 is 15 amino acids long. V lost 3 bases and J 2 bases, leaving 12 bases between the germline ends. Per the germline V gene, CDR1 is ENHRY and CDR2 is SYGVKD. For the CDR3, the DNA is TGTGCCATCAGTGATTCCGAGCGGTCCACAGATACGCAGTATTTT. Translating it yields CAISDSERSTDTQYF.

This clonotype was seen many times. The genes are TRBV5-1 and TRBJ2-3, with 9 bases identical to TRBD2. The CDR3 has 16 residues. CDR1 and CDR2 (germline): SGHRS, YFSETQ. J gave up 4 bases and V 1 base, and 7 bases lay outside the gene matches. CDR3: CASSLMKLAGSDTQYF. In DNA form, the CDR3 reads TGCGCCAGCAGCTTGATGAAGCTAGCGGGGTCAGATACGCAGTATTTT.

This clonotype appeared many times. V usage is TRBV5-1 and J usage is TRBJ2-3; D remains unclear. Trimming cost V 0 bases and J 1 base, with 9 bases left between them. The CDR3 is made up of 15 amino acids. Germline values: CDR1 SGHRS, CDR2 YFSETQ. The DNA of the CDR3 is TGCGCCAGCAGCTTGGAGAGGCCCGGCACAGATACGCAGTATTTT. Translated, it gives CASSLERPGTDTQYF.

Many counts were recorded for this clonotype. CDR3 coding DNA: TGTGCCAGCAGCTTGGGGGACTTCAGGGGGTACGAGCAGTACTTC. This gives the protein CASSLGDFRGYEQYF. V and J are TRBV5-5 and TRBJ2-7, with a possible D match to TRBD1 (7 bases). Germline CDR1 reads SGHKS; CDR2 reads YYEKEE (reference sequence). Trimming removed 0 bases at V and 4 bases at J, with 14 bases between. This CDR3 is built from 15 residues.

This clonotype was seen ten or more times. V is TRBV20-1 and J is TRBJ2-3; no reliable D call. Trimming cost V 0 bases and J 6 bases, with 10 bases left between them. CDR1 DFQATT and CDR2 SNEGSKA come from the germline V gene (reference sequence). The CDR3 spans 13 residues. The CDR3 loop is CSARDARPDTQYF. The CDR3, as DNA: TGCAGTGCTAGAGATGCCCGGCCCGATACGCAGTATTTT.

As for this clonotype: A much bigger clone sits one base away, suggesting this may be a read error. The chain uses TRBV6-2 or TRBV6-3 and TRBJ2-2; 8 bases map to TRBD1. The CDR3 totals 14 residues. Germline CDR1 MNHEY, CDR2 SVGEGT. In nucleotides, the CDR3 is TGTGCCAGCAGTTGGACAGGGAGGATCGGGGACCTGTTTTTT. Its translation: CASSWTGRIGDLFF.

A word on this clonotype: A much larger clone lies one base from this, so it may be a read error. The rearrangement joins TRBV20-1 to TRBJ2-3; a possible D gene is TRBD1 (6 bases). Trimming cost V 6 bases and J 4 bases, with 14 bases left between them. Per germline, CDR1 DFQATT and CDR2 SNEGSKA (reference sequence). The CDR3 has 13 residues. Here the CDR3 DNA reads TGCAGTGCCGTGGGGGCCGTGGCAGATACGCAGTATTTT. Amino acid sequence: CSAVGAVADTQYF.

Many counts were recorded for this clonotype. The V and J genes are TRBV29-1 and TRBJ2-5, with 8 positions matching TRBD1. With V trimmed by 4 bases and J by 0 bases, 7 bases remained unmatched. Germline CDR1 reads SQVTM; CDR2 reads ANQGSEA. The CDR3 loop spans 15 amino acids. DNA for the CDR3: TGCAGCGTTGCGACGTCAGGGGGCTACCAAGAGACCCAGTACTTC. Protein sequence: CSVATSGGYQETQYF.

The gene calls are TRBV11-2 and TRBJ2-7; TRBD1 agrees at 7 bases. V lost 4 bases to trimming and J lost 0 bases; unmatched junction nucleotides: 9. Per the germline V gene, CDR1 is SGHAT and CDR2 is FQNNGV. This CDR3 region has 16 residues. The CDR3 nucleotides are TGTGCCAGCAGCTCCCTTCCGGGACAGACCTCCTACGAGCAGTACTTC. Translated, it gives CASSSLPGQTSYEQYF. The entire variable domain, with the rest obtained from reference TRBV11-2 and TRBJ2-7, is as follows: EAGVAQSPRYKIIEKRQSVAFWCNPISGHATLYWYQQILGQGPKLLIQFQNNGVVDDSQLPKDRFSAERLKGVDSTLKIQPAKLEDSAVYLCASSSLPGQTSYEQYFGPGTRLTVT.

The chain has TRBV7-2 and TRBJ2-2; 7 nucleotides align to TRBD2. Per the germline V gene, CDR1 is SGHTA and CDR2 is FQGNSA. The junction had 8 bases not matched to a gene; V was cut back by 8 bases and J by 2 bases. This CDR3 has 15 amino acids. CDR3 region: CASPREGTNTGELFF. The CDR3 nucleotides read TGTGCCAGCCCCAGGGAGGGGACCAACACCGGGGAGCTGTTTTTT.

This clonotype showed up many times. CDR3 DNA: TGTGCCAGTAGTATAACTCCCGTCCACCCGGACTCTTACAATGAGCAGTTCTTC. Its translation: CASSITPVHPDSYNEQFF. The chain carries TRBV19 and TRBJ2-1; maybe TRBD2 (5 bases). Trimming took off 2 bases at V and 4 bases at J, with 21 bases between the two ends. Germline CDR1 and CDR2: LNHDA and SQIVND (reference sequence). The CDR3 has 18 residues.

This clonotype showed up many times. The chain couples TRBV7-9 to TRBJ1-1; 11 bases fit TRBD1. V gave up 5 bases and J gave up 11 bases; unmatched junction bases: 4. CDR3 length: 12 amino acids. Germline loops: CDR1 SEHNR, CDR2 FQNEAQ (reference sequence). CDR3 nucleotides: TGTGCCAGCAGCCTAAGGGACAGGGGGGCTTTCTTT. This codes for CASSLRDRGAFF.

V is TRBV5-1 and J is TRBJ1-2; the D is unclear. Between the trimmed V and J ends, which lost 0 bases and 8 bases, there was a span of 17 bases. This CDR3 comprises 15 residues. Germline V CDR1 and CDR2: SGHRS, YFSETQ. CDR3 region: CASSLAGIPREGYTF. CDR3 DNA sequence: TGCGCCAGCAGCTTGGCCGGGATCCCCCGAGAGGGCTACACCTTC. Supplemented by reference TRBV5-1 and TRBJ1-2, the full variable domain reads KAGVTQTPRYLIKTRGQQVTLSCSPISGHRSVSWYQQTPGQGLQFLFEYFSETQRNKGNFPGRFSGRQFSNSRSEMNVSTLELGDSALYLCASSLAGIPREGYTFGSGTRLTVV.